This TCR beta chain was sequenced during a study of CD8 T cells in ankylosing spondylitis. The study, taken as a whole, reports: From matched ankylosing spondylitis synovial fluid, disease-linked clones were reportedly recovered at significantly enriched levels. Ankylosing spondylitis blood appeared to carry a characteristic TCR beta motif of roughly eight highly homologous variants.

With molecular barcodes, quantitative 5'-RACE was used to make the TCR beta libraries. Via MiXCR, TCRdb re-called the 5' RACE reads, giving one row per CDR3 protein. The repertoire holds almost 400,000 distinct CDR3 sequences, with around 24% as singletons. A remark on this clonotype: As yet, its antigen is unknown.

This TCR was recovered from a male donor with ankylosing spondylitis. The specimen was blood, either unsorted or a sorted T cell fraction (not recorded which).

DNA for the CDR3: TGCAGTGCTAGAGATCCAGTCACCTACGAGCAGTACTTC. It is translated as CSARDPVTYEQYF. This chain connects TRBV20-1 to TRBJ2-7; no clear D. The CDR3 extends over 13 amino acids. The germline CDR1 and CDR2 sequences are DFQATT and SNEGSKA (reference sequence). Trimming took off 0 bases at V and 2 bases at J, with 8 bases between the two ends.